The rows below give T cell receptor beta chains drawn from one sample of a study of blood T cell repertoires in COVID-19. The protocol was immunoSEQ multiplex PCR, while the TCRdb copy is restricted to in-frame clones and leaves out a portion. The data contain approximately 92,000 clones, over 70% of them singletons. Sequencing used peripheral blood. The source is a man between 50 and 59 years old who had recovered from COVID-19. CDR3s include the opening cysteine and the closing phenylalanine or tryptophan. D genes are given only for firm matches. For some rows the clone size is stated as once, few or many, or as a class when expanded; others skip it.

len	abundance	j_gene	d_gene	v_gene	CDR3aa	CDR3nt
15	.	TRBJ1-6	TRBD1	TRBV3-1/TRBV3-2	CASSLWDRADSPLHF	TGTGCCAGCAGCCTCTGGGACAGGGCCGATTCACCCCTCCACTTT
15	.	TRBJ1-6	.	TRBV2	CASSLTLIGDSPLHF	TGTGCCAGCAGTCTTACTTTGATAGGGGATTCACCCCTCCACTTT
14	.	TRBJ2-7	.	TRBV19	CASNRGMASYEQYF	TGTGCCAGTAATAGGGGGATGGCCTCCTACGAGCAGTACTTC
16	.	TRBJ1-6	TRBD1	TRBV27	CASSLEKGASNSPLHF	TGTGCCAGCAGTTTAGAGAAGGGGGCTTCGAATTCACCCCTCCACTTT
14	.	TRBJ1-1	TRBD1	TRBV19	CASSNRLQGAGAFF	TGTGCCAGTAGCAACCGACTACAGGGGGCTGGGGCTTTCTTT
14	.	TRBJ2-2	TRBD2	TRBV10-1	CASSRGGNTGELFF	TGCGCCAGCAGTCGGGGGGGGAACACCGGGGAGCTGTTTTTT
16	.	TRBJ2-7	.	TRBV6-5	CASSYSGDIGPHEQYF	TGTGCCAGCAGTTACTCAGGGGACATAGGACCCCACGAGCAGTACTTC
15	few	TRBJ2-1	.	TRBV7-3	CASSPFSGSYNEQFF	TGTGCCAGCAGTCCTTTCAGCGGCTCCTACAATGAGCAGTTCTTC
14	few	TRBJ1-6	.	TRBV6-5	CATRRSSYNSPLHF	TGTGCCACCAGACGGAGCTCCTATAATTCACCCCTCCACTTT
15	.	TRBJ1-5	TRBD1	TRBV6-5	CASRLTGTGLEPQHF	TGTGCCAGCAGACTCACCGGGACAGGGTTAGAGCCCCAGCATTTT
14	.	TRBJ2-7	.	TRBV7-2	CASSLLTDLYEQYF	TGTGCCAGCAGCCTCCTGACAGACCTCTACGAGCAGTACTTC
14	many	TRBJ2-1	TRBD2	TRBV2	CASSAKHTGGEQFF	TGTGCCAGCAGTGCAAAACACACGGGAGGTGAGCAGTTCTTC
15	.	TRBJ1-1	.	TRBV25-1	CASSEIGGRWTEAFF	TGTGCCAGCAGTGAAATCGGGGGGAGGTGGACTGAAGCTTTCTTT
15	.	TRBJ2-7	.	TRBV5-5	CASSWEAGGSYEQYF	TGTGCCAGCAGCTGGGAGGCAGGGGGCTCCTACGAGCAGTACTTC
18	once	TRBJ1-1	TRBD1	TRBV6-1	CASSEGGTGGLRNTEAFF	TGTGCCAGCAGTGAAGGGGGGACAGGGGGCTTGAGGAACACTGAAGCTTTCTTT
16	.	TRBJ2-3	.	TRBV9	CASSPESGSSTDTQYF	TGTGCCAGCAGTCCGGAGAGCGGGTCTAGCACAGATACGCAGTATTTT
18	.	TRBJ2-6	TRBD1	TRBV4-1	CASSQGTDRVSGANVLTF	TGCGCCAGCAGCCAAGGTACGGACAGGGTGTCTGGGGCCAACGTCCTGACTTTC
13	once	TRBJ2-3	.	TRBV5-6	CASIRGIGDTQYF	TGTGCCAGCATCCGGGGGATTGGAGATACGCAGTATTTT
15	.	TRBJ1-1	.	TRBV24-1	CATSDLVDSYGEAFF	TGTGCCACCAGTGATTTAGTAGATAGTTATGGTGAAGCTTTCTTT
13	.	TRBJ2-5	.	TRBV24-1	CATSDARRETQYF	TGTGCCACCAGTGATGCCCGTCGGGAGACCCAGTACTTC
15	.	TRBJ1-4	.	TRBV19	CASRKQFATNEKLFF	TGTGCCAGTAGGAAACAGTTCGCAACTAATGAAAAACTGTTTTTT
14	.	TRBJ1-1	.	TRBV2	CASIPGSLNTEAFF	TGTGCCAGCATACCCGGGAGCCTGAACACTGAAGCTTTCTTT
13	.	TRBJ1-1	.	TRBV7-3	CASSLDMNTEAFF	TGTGCCAGCAGCCTCGACATGAACACTGAAGCTTTCTTT
15	.	TRBJ2-1	TRBD1	TRBV18	CASSPQTGTNNEQFF	TGTGCCAGCTCACCACAGACAGGGACAAACAATGAGCAGTTCTTC
14	.	TRBJ1-2	TRBD1	TRBV3-1/TRBV3-2	CASSQARTGDGYTF	TGTGCCAGCAGCCAAGCACGGACAGGGGATGGCTACACCTTC
15	many	TRBJ1-2	.	TRBV21-1	CASSKARTPDYGYTF	TGTGCCAGCAGCAAAGCGAGGACACCTGACTATGGCTACACCTTC
15	few	TRBJ2-1	TRBD2	TRBV6-2/TRBV6-3	CASSRSGGLWDEQFF	TGTGCCAGCAGTAGAAGCGGGGGCCTCTGGGATGAGCAGTTCTTC
15	.	TRBJ2-7	.	TRBV29-1	CSVDGGVFEIYEQYF	TGCAGCGTTGACGGGGGTGTCTTCGAGATCTACGAGCAGTACTTC
14	.	TRBJ2-3	TRBD2	TRBV30	CAWKVAGGLDTQYF	TGTGCCTGGAAGGTAGCGGGGGGGTTAGATACGCAGTATTTT
13	.	TRBJ1-3	TRBD1	TRBV25-1	CASSGQGGNTIYF	TGTGCCAGCAGCGGACAGGGGGGAAACACCATATATTTT
14	.	TRBJ1-3	.	TRBV10-3	CAISRDNLGDTIYF	TGTGCCATCAGTAGGGACAACTTAGGGGACACCATATATTTT
12	.	TRBJ1-2	.	TRBV12-3/TRBV12-4	CASTSEGDGYTF	TGTGCCAGCACCTCAGAGGGAGACGGCTACACCTTC
17	.	TRBJ2-3	TRBD2	TRBV2	CASSASGGGVPIDTQYF	TGTGCCAGCAGTGCATCTGGCGGGGGGGTTCCCATAGATACGCAGTATTTT
16	.	TRBJ2-3	.	TRBV18	CASSLQVASSTDTQYF	TGTGCCAGCTCTCTCCAGGTAGCGTCTAGCACAGATACGCAGTATTTT
15	.	TRBJ1-1	TRBD1	TRBV6-5	CASSFYMTGTTGAFF	TGTGCCAGCAGCTTCTACATGACAGGGACAACGGGAGCTTTCTTT
16	few	TRBJ1-4	.	TRBV5-4	CASSSNTGHTNEKLFF	TGTGCCAGCAGCTCCAATACAGGGCATACTAATGAAAAACTGTTTTTT
15	.	TRBJ2-7	.	TRBV15	CATSSYRTSADEQYF	TGTGCCACCAGCAGTTACCGAACGTCGGCGGACGAGCAGTACTTC
15	once	TRBJ1-1	.	TRBV5-8	CASIGAWGPITEAFF	TGTGCCAGCATAGGAGCCTGGGGGCCCATCACTGAAGCTTTCTTT
15	once	TRBJ1-6	.	TRBV4-1	CASSQVDRFVAPLHF	TGCGCCAGCAGCCAAGTCGACAGGTTTGTGGCACCCCTCCACTTT
17	few	TRBJ1-2	.	TRBV27	CASSLITLRGGSSGYTF	TGTGCCAGCAGTTTAATCACGTTACGGGGGGGGAGTAGTGGCTACACCTTC
16	.	TRBJ2-1	TRBD2	TRBV9	CASSSLGLAGGAEQFF	TGTGCCAGCAGTAGCCTTGGGCTAGCGGGGGGCGCTGAGCAGTTCTTC
15	.	TRBJ2-7	.	TRBV6-2/TRBV6-3	CASSYGGLPSYEQYF	TGTGCCAGCAGTTACGGTGGCCTGCCCTCCTACGAGCAGTACTTC
15	.	TRBJ2-7	.	TRBV4-3	CASSQDPGSIYEQYF	TGCGCCAGCAGCCAAGATCCGGGTTCGATCTACGAGCAGTACTTC
12	.	TRBJ1-1	TRBD1	TRBV10-3	CAIRDRDTEAFF	TGTGCCATTCGGGACAGGGACACTGAAGCTTTCTTT
18	.	TRBJ2-7	TRBD2	TRBV10-3	CAISESIVRGGSSYEQYF	TGTGCCATCAGTGAGTCGATTGTACGCGGGGGGAGCTCCTACGAGCAGTACTTC
16	few	TRBJ2-5	.	TRBV3-1/TRBV3-2	CASSHFNSGGEETQYF	TGTGCCAGCAGCCATTTCAATAGCGGAGGGGAAGAGACCCAGTACTTC
16	.	TRBJ1-6	TRBD1	TRBV5-5	CASSLGWDRSNSPLHF	TGTGCCAGCAGCTTAGGCTGGGACAGGAGTAATTCACCCCTCCACTTT
16	few	TRBJ2-1	TRBD2	TRBV6-5	CASSSVTSGRIKEQFF	TGTGCCAGCAGTTCCGTCACTAGCGGGAGAATAAAGGAGCAGTTCTTC
16	.	TRBJ2-2	.	TRBV28	CASSFVRTSNTGELFF	TGTGCCAGCAGTTTTGTGAGGACATCGAACACCGGGGAGCTGTTTTTT
17	.	TRBJ1-2	.	TRBV27	CASSLQGGVGANYGYTF	TGTGCCAGCAGTTTACAAGGTGGGGTTGGGGCGAACTATGGCTACACCTTC
17	.	TRBJ1-5	.	TRBV2	CASSGGEEGEFSQPQHF	TGTGCCAGCAGTGGTGGAGAGGAGGGAGAATTTAGTCAGCCCCAGCATTTT
14	.	TRBJ2-7	.	TRBV12-5	CASGAGLSSYEQYF	TGTGCTAGTGGTGCAGGGCTAAGCTCCTACGAGCAGTACTTC
16	.	TRBJ2-5	.	TRBV4-3	CASSQGVLGGQETQYF	TGCGCCAGCAGCCAAGGTGTATTAGGCGGACAAGAGACCCAGTACTTC
18	.	TRBJ1-4	TRBD1	TRBV7-6	CASSLDHGTDTTNEKLFF	TGTGCCAGCAGCTTAGACCACGGGACAGATACAACTAATGAAAAACTGTTTTTT
13	.	TRBJ1-1	.	TRBV28	CASSSAPDSEAFF	TGTGCCAGCAGTTCGGCCCCGGACAGTGAAGCTTTCTTT